This T cell receptor beta chain came from a study of blood T cell repertoires in COVID-19. In the study overall: The United States, Italy and Spain were the sources of the acute and convalescent COVID-19 samples.

How the authors handled the data: The assay estimated nucleated cells by amplifying reference gene primers. Libraries were prepared by immunoSEQ multiplex PCR; TCRdb keeps only in-frame clonotypes and omits some of them. That table is the source of V, J and clone size, and D and trimming were worked out from the DNA. This table has approximately 440,000 clones, 88% appearing once. J gave up 2 bases and V 6 bases, and 9 bases lay outside the gene matches. Germline assignment: CDR1 SGHKS and CDR2 YYEKEE (reference sequence). CDR3 length: 15 residues. This clone appeared a single time. This TCR was recovered from a woman between 45 and 65 years old with COVID-19, enrolled during active disease. The chain combines TRBV5-5 with TRBJ2-3; 7 bases agree with TRBD1. The source material was peripheral blood. CDR3 DNA: TGTGCCAGCAAGGGGGCCCCTACCCTCACAGATACGCAGTATTTT. This encodes CASKGAPTLTDTQYF.